The following is a TCR beta chain sequence with its context. The sample comes from a study of T cell changes during pregnancy in multiple sclerosis. Sequencing was performed with immunoSEQ multiplex PCR; in TCRdb, only in-frame clones are kept and a portion is missing. The sample carries some 60,000 clones, over 75% recorded once. The germline V gene encodes CDR1 SGDLS and CDR2 YYNGEE. Trimming cost V 4 bases and J 4 bases, with 15 bases left between them. This CDR3 is 14 amino acids long. This chain uses TRBV9 with TRBJ2-7; tentatively, D is TRBD1 (6 bases). Sequenced here: peripheral blood, sampled before pregnancy. The source of this sequence is a female donor with multiple sclerosis, enrolled in a pregnancy study. CDR3 amino acids: CASSPRTVKYEQYF. In DNA form, the CDR3 reads TGTGCCAGCAGCCCAAGGACAGTAAAATACGAGCAGTACTTC.